These 10 T cell receptor beta chains share one sample of origin, sequenced in a study of OX40 agonist ivuxolimab in advanced cancers. Here immunoSEQ multiplex PCR was the method, and the copy in TCRdb shows in-frame clones only, minus some. The data show around 60,000 clones, with roughly nine tenths seen just once and 0.65% to 0.7% held by the top ten. The specimen was CD4+ or CD8+ T cells sorted from blood, collected in a trial of the OX40 agonist ivuxolimab. The origin of the receptors is an adult with an advanced solid tumor such as melanoma, head and neck, liver or kidney cancer.

This chain connects TRBV30 to TRBJ1-6; unclear D gene. The CDR3 has 13 residues. V dropped 6 bases and J dropped 6 bases, with 12 bases sitting between them. Per germline, CDR1 GTSNPN and CDR2 SVGIG (reference sequence). Here the CDR3 reads CACAAQTNSPLHF. For the CDR3, the DNA is TGTGCCTGCGCGGCTCAAACTAATTCACCCCTCCACTTT. Full variable domain (rest looked up from reference TRBV30 and TRBJ1-6): SQTIHQWPATLVQPVGSPLSLECTVEGTSNPNLYWYRQAAGRGLQLLFYSVGIGQISSEVPQNLSASRPQDRQFILSSKKLLLSDSGFYLCACAAQTNSPLHFGNGTRLTVT.

This chain links TRBV15 with TRBJ2-1, with D perhaps TRBD2 (6 bases). V shed 1 base and J shed 7 bases, with 11 bases lying between them. The germline V gene encodes CDR1 LNHNV and CDR2 YYDKDF (reference sequence). The CDR3 is made up of 14 amino acids. The CDR3 DNA is TGTGCCACCAGCAGAGGACTAGATTTAAATGAGCAGTTCTTC. Translated: CATSRGLDLNEQFF.

The chain couples TRBV19 to TRBJ2-2, with TRBD1 identical over 10 bases. Trimming removed 1 base from V and 3 bases from J; junction bases left unmatched: 2. The CDR3 sequence is 16 residues long. CDR1 and CDR2 (germline): LNHDA, SQIVND (reference sequence). The CDR3: CASSIGGQGYTGELFF. CDR3 coding DNA: TGTGCCAGTAGTATAGGGGGACAGGGGTACACCGGGGAGCTGTTTTTT.

The CDR3, as DNA: TGTGCCTGGAGTGGACAGGCCCTCTCTGGGGCCAACGTCCTGACTTTC. Translating gives CAWSGQALSGANVLTF. This rearrangement joins TRBV30 to TRBJ2-6, with D perhaps TRBD1 (6 bases). The CDR3 has 16 amino acids. V was clipped by 1 base and J by 0 bases, with 10 bases between them. Looked up from germline, CDR1 is GTSNPN and CDR2 is SVGIG (reference sequence). Full variable domain (missing parts from reference TRBV30 and TRBJ2-6): SQTIHQWPATLVQPVGSPLSLECTVEGTSNPNLYWYRQAAGRGLQLLFYSVGIGQISSEVPQNLSASRPQDRQFILSSKKLLLSDSGFYLCAWSGQALSGANVLTFGAGSRLTVL.

The chain recombines TRBV5-1 with TRBJ1-2, with unresolved D. CDR3 size: 15 residues. V was trimmed by 1 base and J by 5 bases, leaving 15 bases between them. Looked up from germline, CDR1 is SGHRS and CDR2 is YFSETQ. CDR3 in DNA: TGCGCCAGCAGCTTGCTCGGGCCGGGGTCGTATGGCTACACCTTC. Translated: CASSLLGPGSYGYTF.

The rearrangement uses TRBV7-6 and TRBJ2-1, with 9 bases fitting TRBD1. V dropped 1 base and J dropped 8; count of bases not matched to a gene: 12. The germline V gene has CDR1 SGHVS and CDR2 FNYEAQ. The CDR3 is made up of 17 amino acids. CDR3 residues: CASSLGSWDREKDEQFF. The CDR3 nucleotides read TGTGCCAGCAGCTTAGGTTCTTGGGACAGGGAGAAGGATGAGCAGTTCTTC.

This clone was observed a handful of times. The V and J genes are TRBV19 and TRBJ1-5; TRBD1 agrees at 7 bases. The CDR3 is 16 residues long. With V trimmed by 4 bases and J by 2 bases, 8 bases remained unmatched. Germline CDR1 reads LNHDA; CDR2 reads SQIVND (reference sequence). The CDR3 nucleotides are TGTGCCAGTAGTACAGATGACAGGGACGGCAATCAGCCCCAGCATTTT. Translation gives CASSTDDRDGNQPQHF.

The chain employs TRBV19 and TRBJ2-3; TRBD1 matches 11 bases. CDR3 length: 14 amino acids. CDR1 and CDR2 from the germline V gene are LNHDA and SQIVND (reference sequence). Trimming cost V 5 bases and J 6 bases; bases outside gene matches: 4. The CDR3 coding sequence is TGTGCCAGTAGTTGGACAGGGGGCTTGGATACGCAGTATTTT. Amino acids: CASSWTGGLDTQYF.

The J gene is TRBJ2-7, the V gene TRBV9, with D perhaps TRBD2 (6 bases). The germline gives CDR1 SGDLS, CDR2 YYNGEE. CDR3 length: 16 amino acids. V lost 0 bases, J lost 4 bases, and 17 bases lay in between. CDR3 sequence (DNA): TGTGCCAGCAGCGTAGGGCCAAGGGACCGGGGGTACGAGCAGTACTTC. This translates into CASSVGPRDRGYEQYF.

V gene TRBV5-6 combines with J gene TRBJ1-2, with 9 positions matching TRBD1. This CDR3 has 14 residues. Looked up from germline, CDR1 is SGHDT and CDR2 is YYEEEE. V lost 6 bases and J lost 0; bases outside the gene matches: 3. CDR3 in amino acids: CASNGQGTNYGYTF. Written as DNA, the CDR3 is TGTGCCAGCAATGGACAGGGGACTAACTATGGCTACACCTTC.